This T cell receptor (beta chain) originates from a study of a mutant IDH1 vaccine in newly diagnosed glioma. The time point: baseline, week 1 (first vaccination visit). Treatment noted: pre-vaccination baseline after standard-of-care therapy. Libraries were prepared by immunoSEQ multiplex PCR; TCRdb keeps only in-frame clonotypes and omits some of them. The sample includes some 90,000 clones, over 70% of them seen just once. This clone was found a few times. Per germline, CDR1 MNHEY and CDR2 SVGAGI. V was shortened by 0 bases and J by 3 bases, with 12 bases between the two germline ends. This CDR3 is built from 15 residues.

Source: PBMCs, taken from a glioma patient treated with radiotherapy, temozolomide or both. This chain joins TRBV6-5 and TRBJ2-7; D might be TRBD1 (6 bases). This TCR was sampled from a man in his forties with glioma. Some clones in this sample may be carry-over from other donors' samples. CDR3 amino acids: CASSYSFTGNYEQYF. The CDR3 region has the DNA TGTGCCAGCAGTTACTCGTTCACAGGGAACTACGAGCAGTACTTC.